This paragraph reports one T cell receptor (beta chain). This CDR3 contains 16 residues. Germline lookup yields CDR1 LGHDT and CDR2 YNNKEL (reference sequence). V lost 3 bases to trimming and J lost 4 bases; unmatched junction nucleotides: 5. Assay used: immunoSEQ multiplex PCR; TCRdb lists only in-frame clones, some missing. The table records approximately 46,000 clones, roughly 92% of them present only once. This entry belongs to a study of control samples from healthy donors and cancer patients. This sequence was found in a man aged 25-40 years with colorectal cancer. This chain uses TRBV3-1 (or the pseudogene TRBV3-2) with TRBJ2-1; TRBD1 aligns across 11 bases. The sequencing input was PBMCs. The CDR3 is CASSQDRGPLYNEQFF. CDR3 DNA: TGTGCCAGCAGCCAGGACAGGGGGCCGCTTTACAATGAGCAGTTCTTC.